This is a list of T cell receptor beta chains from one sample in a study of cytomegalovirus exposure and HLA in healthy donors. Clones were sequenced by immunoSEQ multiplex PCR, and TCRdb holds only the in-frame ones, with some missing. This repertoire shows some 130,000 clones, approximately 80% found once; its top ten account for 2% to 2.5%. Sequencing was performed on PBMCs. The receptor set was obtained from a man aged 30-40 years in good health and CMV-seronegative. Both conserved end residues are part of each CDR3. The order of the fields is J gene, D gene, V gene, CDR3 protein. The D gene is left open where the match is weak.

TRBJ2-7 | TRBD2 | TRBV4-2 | CASSKMAGTTISYEQYF
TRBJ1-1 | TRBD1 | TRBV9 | CASSATGMGYTEAFF
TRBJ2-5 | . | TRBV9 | CASSVAGQPQETQYF
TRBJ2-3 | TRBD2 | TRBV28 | CASSSHSGGTDTQYF
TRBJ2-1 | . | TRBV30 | CAWSVIDEQFF
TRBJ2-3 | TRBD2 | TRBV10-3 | CAISDAGVPDTQYF
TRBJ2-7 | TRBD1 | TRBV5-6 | CASSLDRGEWNEQYF
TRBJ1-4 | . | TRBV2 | CASSSDGGGNSIGVSNEKLFF
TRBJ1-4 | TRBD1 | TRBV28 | CASTMGQIHEKLFF
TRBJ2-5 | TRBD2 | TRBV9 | CASSVGGRARETQYF
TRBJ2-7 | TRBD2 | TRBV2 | CASSVLAGESEQYF
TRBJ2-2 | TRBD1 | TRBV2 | CASSGQGADTGELFF
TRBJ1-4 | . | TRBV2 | CASSEDNYNEKLFF
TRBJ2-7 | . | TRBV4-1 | CASSQGRTAPYEQYF
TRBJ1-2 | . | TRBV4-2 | CASSHLADYGYTF
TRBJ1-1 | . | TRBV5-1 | CASSLGRGARGDTEAFF
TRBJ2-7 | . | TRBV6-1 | CASSSTVEGYEQYF
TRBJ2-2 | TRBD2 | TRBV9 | CASSLPRLAALNTGELFF
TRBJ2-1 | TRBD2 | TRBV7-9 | CASSRGLAGGSYNEQFF
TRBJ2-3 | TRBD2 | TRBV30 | CAWSDSASGLTDTQYF
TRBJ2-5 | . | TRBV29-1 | CSVEDYPEQETQYF
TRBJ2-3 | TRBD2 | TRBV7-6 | CASSFFETSGYSTDTQYF
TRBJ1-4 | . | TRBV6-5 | CACRSEGKLFF
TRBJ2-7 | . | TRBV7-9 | CASSVSGIRYEQYF
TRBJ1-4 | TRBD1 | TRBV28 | CASRIGTGGYTNEKLFF
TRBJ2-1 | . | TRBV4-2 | CASSQLAQERVDNEQFF
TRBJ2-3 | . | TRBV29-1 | CSVELSTDTQYF
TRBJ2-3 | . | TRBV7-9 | CASSSRGGRTDTQYF
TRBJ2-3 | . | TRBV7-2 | CASSPAGLFTDTQYF
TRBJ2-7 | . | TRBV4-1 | CASSQVDRLAYEQYF
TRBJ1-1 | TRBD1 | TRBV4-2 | CASSRGQGDTEAFF
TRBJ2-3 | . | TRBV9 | CASSVGGDRTDTQYF
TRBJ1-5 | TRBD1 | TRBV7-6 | CASSLTTGGNQPQHF
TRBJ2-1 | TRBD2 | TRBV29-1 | CSVEPLAGKSSYNEQFF
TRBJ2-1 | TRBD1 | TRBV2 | CASSRGTVLYNEQFF
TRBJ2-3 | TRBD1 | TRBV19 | CASSILTGGTDTQYF
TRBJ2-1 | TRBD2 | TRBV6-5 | CASSFGLAGINEQFF
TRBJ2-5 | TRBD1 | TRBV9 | CASSVGVRDRGETQYF
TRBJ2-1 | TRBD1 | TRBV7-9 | CASSSRDRGHEQFF
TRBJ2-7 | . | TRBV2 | CASSGASVISYEQYF
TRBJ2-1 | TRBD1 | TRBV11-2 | CASRAGGSYNEQFF
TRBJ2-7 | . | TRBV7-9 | CASSLGRGVGEQYF
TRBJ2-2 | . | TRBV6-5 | CASSRDLTGTGELFF
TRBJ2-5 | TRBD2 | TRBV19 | CASSSSTSGRLETQYF
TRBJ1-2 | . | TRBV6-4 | CASIHWGGRRHGYTF
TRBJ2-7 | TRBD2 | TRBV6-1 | CASSEERLAGRFSYEQYF
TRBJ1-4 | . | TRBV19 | CASSIISSGDNEKLFF